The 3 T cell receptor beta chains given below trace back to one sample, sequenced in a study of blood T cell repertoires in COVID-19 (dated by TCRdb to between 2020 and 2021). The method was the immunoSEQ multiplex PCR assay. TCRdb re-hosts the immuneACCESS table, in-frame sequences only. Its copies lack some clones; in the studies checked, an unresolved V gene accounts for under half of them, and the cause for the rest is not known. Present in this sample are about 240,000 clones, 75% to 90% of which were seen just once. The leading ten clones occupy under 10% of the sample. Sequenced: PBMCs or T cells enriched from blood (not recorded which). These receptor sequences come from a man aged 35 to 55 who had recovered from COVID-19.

The DNA of the CDR3 is TGTGCCAGCAGCCAAGATTATGCCGGTAATCCCTACAATGAGCAGTTCTTC. Encoded protein: CASSQDYAGNPYNEQFF. This chain links TRBV4-2 with TRBJ2-1; D ambiguous. Germline loops: CDR1 LGHNA, CDR2 YNFKEQ. V lost 0 bases, J lost 2 bases, and 14 bases lay in between. The CDR3 is 17 amino acids.

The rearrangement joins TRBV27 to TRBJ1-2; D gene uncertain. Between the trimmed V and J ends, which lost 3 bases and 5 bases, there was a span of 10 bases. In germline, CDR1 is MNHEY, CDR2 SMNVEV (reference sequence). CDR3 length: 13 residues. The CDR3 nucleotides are TGTGCCAGCAGTTTTAATAGAATATATGGCTACACCTTC. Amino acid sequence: CASSFNRIYGYTF.

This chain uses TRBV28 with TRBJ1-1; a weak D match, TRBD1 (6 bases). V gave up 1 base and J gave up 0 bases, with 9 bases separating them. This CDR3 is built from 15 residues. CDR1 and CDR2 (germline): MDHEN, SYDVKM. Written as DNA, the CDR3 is TGTGCCAGCAGTTTATATAGGACAGTGAACACTGAAGCTTTCTTT. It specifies CASSLYRTVNTEAFF. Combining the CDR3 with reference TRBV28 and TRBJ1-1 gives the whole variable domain DVKVTQSSRYLVKRTGEKVFLECVQDMDHENMFWYRQDPGLGLRLIYFSYDVKMKEKGDIPEGYSVSREKKERFSLILESASTNQTSMYLCASSLYRTVNTEAFFGQGTRLTVV.